The 13 T cell receptor beta chains in this list originate from one sample, sequenced in a study of T cell changes during pregnancy in multiple sclerosis. Clones were read by immunoSEQ multiplex PCR, and TCRdb kept only the in-frame ones, dropping some. The sample lists some 100,000 clones, roughly nine tenths occurring once. The specimen comprised peripheral blood, sampled in the second trimester of pregnancy. The source of these receptors is a female donor with multiple sclerosis, enrolled in a pregnancy study.

This chain's CDR3 is CASSVGSQGYTEAFF. The DNA for the CDR3 is TGTGCCAGCAGCGTAGGATCCCAGGGTTACACTGAAGCTTTCTTT. The chain joins TRBV9 to TRBJ1-1, with TRBD1 as a possible D gene (5 bases). CDR3 length equals 15 residues. Germline CDR1 reads SGDLS; CDR2 reads YYNGEE. V shed 0 bases and J shed 3 bases, with 12 bases lying between them.

The rearrangement uses TRBV28 and TRBJ2-1, with 10 bases that match TRBD2. After removal of 5 bases from V and 7 bases from J, the junction contained 11 bases not matched to a gene. The CDR3 sequence is 16 residues long. Germline V gene sequence: CDR1 MDHEN, CDR2 SYDVKM. The CDR3 spells CASSQPPGLATNEQFF. For the CDR3, the DNA is TGTGCCAGCAGTCAGCCCCCGGGACTAGCGACGAATGAGCAGTTCTTC.

The chain links TRBV29-1 to TRBJ1-2, with D perhaps TRBD1 (6 bases). Germline-derived CDR1 and CDR2 are SQVTM and ANQGSEA. There are 13 residues in the CDR3. V gave up 6 bases and J gave up 1 base, with 12 bases separating them. CDR3 sequence reads: CSVEDRLNYGYTF. The CDR3 DNA follows: TGCAGCGTCGAGGACAGACTTAACTATGGCTACACCTTC.

The rearrangement uses TRBV30 and TRBJ2-2, with D possibly matching TRBD1 (6 bases). Between the trimmed V and J ends, which lost 0 bases and 1 base, there was a span of 12 bases. The CDR3 sequence is 16 residues long. Germline V gives CDR1 GTSNPN, CDR2 SVGIG (reference sequence). The CDR3 region has the DNA TGTGCCTGGAGTGTGCGAGGACAGCGGAACACCGGGGAGCTGTTTTTT. Residues: CAWSVRGQRNTGELFF.

The V call is TRBV7-9, the J call TRBJ2-1; maybe TRBD1 (5 bases). The CDR3 loop spans 16 amino acids. The ends were cut back, 7 bases at V and 3 bases at J, with 19 bases in the middle. Per the germline V gene, CDR1 is SEHNR and CDR2 is FQNEAQ (reference sequence). The CDR3 loop reads CASNGIAGLSYNEQFF. CDR3 nucleotides: TGTGCCAGCAACGGTATCGCAGGGTTAAGCTACAATGAGCAGTTCTTC.

The chain combines TRBV7-9 with TRBJ1-6, with D maybe TRBD1 (5 bases). Trimming took off 5 bases at V and 10 bases at J, with 18 bases between the two ends. CDR3 length: 15 residues. CDR1 and CDR2 (germline): SEHNR, FQNEAQ (reference sequence). CDR3 region: CASSRMGGGRSPLHF. CDR3 in DNA: TGTGCCAGCAGCCGAATGGGGGGGGGAAGATCACCCCTCCACTTT.

J is TRBJ1-2 and V is TRBV18; D gene uncertain. V was trimmed by 2 bases and J by 4 bases, leaving 17 bases between them. CDR3 size: 16 residues. In germline, CDR1 is KGHSH, CDR2 LQKENI. CDR3 region: CASSPGGEGAFYGYTF. The CDR3 coding sequence is TGTGCCAGCTCACCAGGAGGAGAGGGAGCCTTCTATGGCTACACCTTC.

The gene calls are TRBV10-3 and TRBJ2-7, with D perhaps TRBD2 (5 bases). The CDR3 is made up of 14 amino acids. Germline V CDR1 and CDR2: ENHRY, SYGVKD. The V and J ends lost 6 bases and 6 bases respectively, with 18 bases between them. The CDR3 loop is CAISGGSGRGEQYF. In DNA form, the CDR3 reads TGTGCCATCAGCGGCGGTTCAGGCCGGGGCGAGCAGTACTTC.

The chain is built from TRBV28 and TRBJ1-2; TRBD1 matches 7 bases. Germline CDR1 and CDR2: MDHEN and SYDVKM. CDR3 size: 12 residues. J lost 8 bases, V lost 5 bases, and 5 bases had no gene match. DNA for the CDR3: TGTGCCAGCAGTCTGGGGACAGTCGGCTACACCTTC. It yields the protein CASSLGTVGYTF.

This clone turned up a few times. V usage is TRBV29-1 and J usage is TRBJ1-1, with D tentatively TRBD1 (5 bases). Trimming cost V 7 bases and J 7 bases, with 19 bases left between them. CDR1 is SQVTM and CDR2 is ANQGSEA in the germline V gene. The CDR3 extends over 13 amino acids. CDR3 protein: CSGNWGLDSEAFF. DNA of the CDR3: TGCAGCGGGAATTGGGGCCTTGACAGTGAAGCTTTCTTT.

This clone was picked up one time. The gene calls are TRBV14 and TRBJ1-2; D remains unclear. V gave up 0 bases and J gave up 0 bases, with 8 bases separating them. The CDR3 sequence is 15 residues long. Germline V gene sequence: CDR1 SGHDN, CDR2 FVKESK. DNA of the CDR3: TGTGCCAGCAGCCAAGATCGGTCCGCTAACTATGGCTACACCTTC. This codes for CASSQDRSANYGYTF.

The chain uses TRBV19 and TRBJ1-5; no firm D call. Germline V gene data show CDR1 as LNHDA and CDR2 as SQIVND (reference sequence). Trimming stripped 5 bases from V and 1 base from J, with 3 bases between. This CDR3 is 12 amino acids long. The CDR3 loop reads CASSGSNQPQHF. The CDR3 bases are TGTGCCAGTAGTGGCAGCAATCAGCCCCAGCATTTT.

CDR3 sequence reads: CASSLTPRHYAGTDNEQFF. CDR3 bases: TGTGCCAGCAGCTTAACCCCCAGGCACTATGCGGGGACAGACAATGAGCAGTTCTTC. The chain combines TRBV7-9 with TRBJ2-1, with D possibly TRBD1 on 7 matching bases. The germline gives CDR1 SEHNR, CDR2 FQNEAQ (reference sequence). CDR3 size: 19 residues. Trimming pared 2 bases from V and 5 bases from J, leaving 25 bases between.